The 17 T cell receptor beta chains in this list originate from one sample, sequenced in a study of shared clonotypes between healthy human individuals. The protocol was immunoSEQ multiplex PCR, while the TCRdb copy is restricted to in-frame clones and leaves out a portion. The data show some 580,000 clones, roughly 97% seen once. Sequenced sample: naive CD4+ T cells sorted from blood. Subset denoted: CD45RA+ positively selected. The receptor set was obtained from a woman aged 30 to 39 in good health.

V is TRBV28 and J is TRBJ2-2; D gene uncertain. Germline CDR1 is MDHEN and CDR2 is SYDVKM. This CDR3 has 14 residues. V was trimmed by 6 bases and J by 4 bases, leaving 12 bases between them. The DNA of the CDR3 is TGTGCCAGCAGGCCCCCGGACGGCACCGGGGAGCTGTTTTTT. This gives the protein CASRPPDGTGELFF.

The chain employs TRBV7-9 and TRBJ1-4, with D maybe TRBD1 (5 bases). Germline lookup yields CDR1 SEHNR and CDR2 FQNEAQ (reference sequence). CDR3 size: 13 residues. Deletions cut 0 bases from V and 8 bases from J, with 7 bases between. CDR3 residues: CASSLAGDEKLFF. The CDR3 nucleotides are TGTGCCAGCAGCTTAGCAGGGGACGAAAAACTGTTTTTT.

The chain carries TRBV28 and TRBJ1-1; D not resolved. V lost 5 bases and J 6 bases, leaving 16 bases between the germline ends. This CDR3 is built from 14 residues. Germline V CDR1 and CDR2: MDHEN, SYDVKM. In nucleotides, the CDR3 is TGTGCCAGCAGTCCCCCCCAGAAGGGCGCTGAAGCTTTCTTT. Translating it yields CASSPPQKGAEAFF. Looking up the rest from reference TRBV28 and TRBJ1-1 gives the full variable domain: DVKVTQSSRYLVKRTGEKVFLECVQDMDHENMFWYRQDPGLGLRLIYFSYDVKMKEKGDIPEGYSVSREKKERFSLILESASTNQTSMYLCASSPPQKGAEAFFGQGTRLTVV.

This clone was seen only once. This sample also contains other DNA sequences that code for the same CDR3. V is TRBV18 and J is TRBJ1-1; D unresolved. The CDR3 spans 14 residues. Trimming cost V 6 bases and J 0 bases, with 11 bases left between them. Germline V gene data show CDR1 as KGHSH and CDR2 as LQKENI. The CDR3 bases are TGTGCCAGCTCCCCCCTGAGCATGAACACTGAAGCTTTCTTT. This gives the protein CASSPLSMNTEAFF. The variable domain in full, completed from reference TRBV18 and TRBJ1-1, reads NAGVMQNPRHLVRRRGQEARLRCSPMKGHSHVYWYRQLPEEGLKFMVYLQKENIIDESGMPKERFSAEFPKEGPSILRIQQVVRGDSAAYFCASSPLSMNTEAFFGQGTRLTVV.

The chain combines TRBV6-4 with TRBJ2-2; tentatively, D is TRBD2 (5 bases). Per germline, CDR1 MRHNA and CDR2 SNTAGT. The CDR3 sequence is 15 residues long. V shed 0 bases and J shed 6 bases, with 11 bases lying between them. The CDR3 reads CASSDSPSSPGELFF. The CDR3 region has the DNA TGTGCCAGCAGTGACTCCCCTAGCTCCCCCGGGGAGCTGTTTTTT.

Written as DNA, the CDR3 is TGTGCCAGCAGTGTTCTCCCAGGACAGGAAAATCAGCCCCAGCATTTT. Translating it yields CASSVLPGQENQPQHF. V gene TRBV6-1 combines with J gene TRBJ1-5; 7 bases agree with TRBD1. Germline V gene lookup returns CDR1 MNHNS and CDR2 SASEGT. The ends lost 4 bases at V and 4 bases at J; junction bases unmatched: 10. This CDR3 is built from 16 residues.

This rearrangement joins TRBV7-8 to TRBJ1-5; D unclear. The germline CDR1 and CDR2 sequences are SGHVS and FQNEAQ. The CDR3 totals 12 residues. The V end lost 5 bases, the J end lost 6 bases, and 8 bases lay between the germline ends. CDR3 residues: CASSRGVQPQHF. CDR3 bases: TGTGCCAGCAGCCGAGGTGTTCAGCCCCAGCATTTT. Using reference TRBV7-8 and TRBJ1-5 for the parts outside the CDR3, the full variable domain is GAGVSQSPRYKVAKRGQDVALRCDPISGHVSLFWYQQALGQGPEFLTYFQNEAQLDKSGLPSDRFFAERPEGSVSTLKIQRTQQEDSAVYLCASSRGVQPQHFGDGTRLSIL.

The CDR3 protein is CASSDSVRIVVETQYF. CDR3 bases: TGTGCCAGCAGTGACTCCGTGCGAATCGTTGTCGAGACCCAGTACTTC. The V gene is TRBV6-4, the J gene TRBJ2-5, with unresolved D. The CDR3 runs to 16 residues. Trimming stripped 0 bases from V and 5 bases from J, with 16 bases between. Germline lookup yields CDR1 MRHNA and CDR2 SNTAGT.

Of note for this clone: The junction shows a germline mismatch at one end, possibly a read error. The rearrangement links TRBV19 to TRBJ1-2; D perhaps matches TRBD1 (5 bases). Germline CDR1 and CDR2: LNHDA and SQIVND (reference sequence). The CDR3 runs 13 residues. As DNA, the CDR3 is TGTACCAGTAAGGGGCAGGGAGAGCGTGGCTACACCTTC. Amino acids: CTSKGQGERGYTF.

V and J are TRBV19 and TRBJ2-1; 9 bases align to TRBD2. With V trimmed by 4 bases and J by 8 bases, 12 bases remained unmatched. Germline CDR1 is LNHDA and CDR2 is SQIVND (reference sequence). CDR3 size: 16 residues. In nucleotides, the CDR3 is TGTGCCAGTAGTAGAATAGCGGGAGAGGGATGGGATGAGCAGTTCTTC. This sequence encodes CASSRIAGEGWDEQFF.

V usage is TRBV7-9 and J usage is TRBJ1-1; TRBD1 is a possible D gene (5 bases). Germline V CDR1 and CDR2: SEHNR, FQNEAQ (reference sequence). The germline V and J ends were trimmed by 8 bases and 2 bases, with 15 bases remaining between them. The CDR3 loop spans 14 amino acids. CDR3 sequence (DNA): TGTGCCAGCTACAGGCTTGGGATAAACACTGAAGCTTTCTTT. Amino acids: CASYRLGINTEAFF.

The rearrangement uses TRBV28 and TRBJ2-1; D gene uncertain. In germline, CDR1 is MDHEN, CDR2 SYDVKM. The V and J ends lost 4 bases and 6 bases respectively, with 19 bases between them. This CDR3 is 16 amino acids long. The CDR3 DNA sequence: TGTGCCAGCAGTTCCGCCTTCGGGTCTCCTCGCAATGAGCAGTTCTTC. Translated, it gives CASSSAFGSPRNEQFF.

The gene calls are TRBV29-1 and TRBJ2-2; D not resolved. V dropped 4 bases and J dropped 2 bases, with 8 bases sitting between them. The CDR3 sequence is 13 residues long. Germline V gives CDR1 SQVTM, CDR2 ANQGSEA. As DNA, the CDR3 is TGCAGCGTTGCCGGGTTCAACACCGGGGAGCTGTTTTTT. This sequence encodes CSVAGFNTGELFF.

The gene calls are TRBV11-2 and TRBJ1-3; no definite D call. The CDR3 contains 15 residues. Trimming cost V 3 bases and J 0 bases, with 9 bases left between them. In germline, CDR1 is SGHAT, CDR2 FQNNGV. The CDR3, as DNA: TGTGCCAGCAGCTTTCAGGTCAGCTCTGGAAACACCATATATTTT. As protein: CASSFQVSSGNTIYF.

The rearrangement links TRBV28 to TRBJ1-4; D unresolved. Germline assignment: CDR1 MDHEN and CDR2 SYDVKM. Trimming removed 6 bases from V and 0 bases from J, with 8 bases in between. The CDR3 covers 14 residues. The CDR3 DNA follows: TGTGCCAGCAGGGCTACAGCAACTAATGAAAAACTGTTTTTT. This encodes CASRATATNEKLFF. Complete variable domain (other parts from reference TRBV28 and TRBJ1-4): DVKVTQSSRYLVKRTGEKVFLECVQDMDHENMFWYRQDPGLGLRLIYFSYDVKMKEKGDIPEGYSVSREKKERFSLILESASTNQTSMYLCASRATATNEKLFFGSGTQLSVL.

The V call is TRBV28, the J call TRBJ2-7; tentative D call: TRBD2 (6 bases). This CDR3 comprises 16 residues. Looked up from germline, CDR1 is MDHEN and CDR2 is SYDVKM. Trimming removed 6 bases at V and 1 base at J, with 19 bases between. CDR3 DNA sequence: TGTGCCAGCAGCCCGCTGGAGTTAGCGGAATCCTACGAGCAGTACTTC. It translates to CASSPLELAESYEQYF. Full variable domain (remainder filled in from reference TRBV28 and TRBJ2-7): DVKVTQSSRYLVKRTGEKVFLECVQDMDHENMFWYRQDPGLGLRLIYFSYDVKMKEKGDIPEGYSVSREKKERFSLILESASTNQTSMYLCASSPLELAESYEQYFGPGTRLTVT.

The count of this clone is one. Other DNA sequences of this sample code for an identical CDR3. The gene calls are TRBV5-4 and TRBJ2-5; 9 nucleotides line up with TRBD1. CDR1 and CDR2 (germline): SGHNT, YYREEE (reference sequence). There are 14 residues in the CDR3. J lost 2 bases, V lost 4 bases, and 3 bases had no gene match. The chain's CDR3 is CASSPGTGQETQYF. CDR3 coding DNA: TGTGCCAGCAGCCCCGGGACAGGGCAAGAGACCCAGTACTTC.